The entry below describes one T cell receptor (beta chain). No antigen is known for it. Compared with germline, one end of the junction differs, possibly owing to a read error. The data were obtained in a study of cytomegalovirus exposure and HLA in healthy donors. At the level of the study: The study placed approximately 80% of its 398 genotyped donors in the Caucasian-associated ancestry cluster. Whole-study findings and limits: Excluded were some V segments that proved indistinguishable, including TRBV6-2 and TRBV6-3. Specificity of a few CMV-associated chains for CMV antigens was verified in vitro. The authors assumed roughly uniform sequencing depth across donors for presence/absence analyses.

Germline CDR1 reads SGHVS; CDR2 reads FQNEAQ. This CDR3 has 18 amino acids. 60 Vbeta and 13 Jbeta primers were used in PCR. The method was immunoSEQ multiplex PCR; TCRdb's version includes in-frame clones alone and lacks a portion of them. This sample has 200,000 to 300,000 clones, with 84% found just once. The specimen sequenced was PBMCs. This chain joins TRBV7-8 and TRBJ2-1; TRBD2 aligns across 7 bases. The TCR was taken from a woman aged 40 to 49 in good health and CMV-seropositive. The CDR3 is CASSLAGVAGVTHNEQFF. Here the CDR3 DNA reads TGTGCCAGCAGCCTAGCCGGGGTCGCGGGAGTTACCCACAATGAGCAGTTCTTC.